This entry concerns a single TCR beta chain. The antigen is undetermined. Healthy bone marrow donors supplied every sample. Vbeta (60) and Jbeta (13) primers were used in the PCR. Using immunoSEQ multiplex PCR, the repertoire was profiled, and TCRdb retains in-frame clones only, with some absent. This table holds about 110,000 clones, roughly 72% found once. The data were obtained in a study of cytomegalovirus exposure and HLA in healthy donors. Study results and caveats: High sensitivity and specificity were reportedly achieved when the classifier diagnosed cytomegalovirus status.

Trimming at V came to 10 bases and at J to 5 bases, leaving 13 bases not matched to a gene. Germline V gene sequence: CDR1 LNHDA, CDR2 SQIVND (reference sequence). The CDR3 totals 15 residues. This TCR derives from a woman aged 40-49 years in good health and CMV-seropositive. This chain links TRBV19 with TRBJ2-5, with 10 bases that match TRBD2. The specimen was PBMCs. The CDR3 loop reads CATGSGTSEVETQYF. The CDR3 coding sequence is TGTGCCACTGGCAGCGGGACTAGCGAGGTGGAGACCCAGTACTTC. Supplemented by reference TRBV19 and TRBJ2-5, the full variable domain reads DGGITQSPKYLFRKEGQNVTLSCEQNLNHDAMYWYRQDPGQGLRLIYYSQIVNDFQKGDIAEGYSVSREKKESFPLTVTSAQKNPTAFYLCATGSGTSEVETQYFGPGTRLLVL.